The clone carrying this TCR beta chain was seen ten or more times. The CDR3 extends over 13 amino acids. CDR1 MNHEY and CDR2 SVGEGT come from the germline V gene. V gave up 6 bases and J gave up 8 bases, with 14 bases separating them. The entry originates in a study of early T cells in non-severe SARS-CoV-2 infection. Each CDR3 protein gets one entry after TCRdb re-called the 5' RACE reads with MiXCR. The sample carries approximately 44,000 distinct CDR3 sequences, less than 15% recorded once. The sequencing sample was made of whole blood. The sequence came from an adult who was a healthcare worker with PCR-confirmed SARS-CoV-2 infection or an uninfected control (not recorded which). The V gene is TRBV6-2 or TRBV6-3, the J gene TRBJ1-3; weak D call: TRBD1 (5 bases). The CDR3 protein is CASRPGHTDTIYF. The CDR3 DNA is TGTGCCAGCAGACCCGGACACACCGACACCATATATTTT.